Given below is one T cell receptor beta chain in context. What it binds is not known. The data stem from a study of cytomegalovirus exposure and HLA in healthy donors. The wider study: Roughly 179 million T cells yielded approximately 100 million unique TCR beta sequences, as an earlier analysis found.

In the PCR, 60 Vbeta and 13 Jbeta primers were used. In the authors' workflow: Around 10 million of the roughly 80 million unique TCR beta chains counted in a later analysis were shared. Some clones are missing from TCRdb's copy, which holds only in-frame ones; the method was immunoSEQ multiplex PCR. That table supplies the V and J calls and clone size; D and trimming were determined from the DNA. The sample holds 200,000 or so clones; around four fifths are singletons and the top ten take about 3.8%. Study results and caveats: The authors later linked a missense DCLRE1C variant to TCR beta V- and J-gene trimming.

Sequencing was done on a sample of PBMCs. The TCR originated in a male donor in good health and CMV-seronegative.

The CDR3 nucleotides read TGTGCCAGCAGCCAAGATCACTCGGCTAGCGGAAGGACCGGGGAGCTGTTTTTT. Translated, it gives CASSQDHSASGRTGELFF. This chain links TRBV4-2 with TRBJ2-2; 7 positions match TRBD2. CDR3 length: 18 amino acids. The V gene's germline CDR1 is LGHNA and CDR2 YNFKEQ. V shed 0 bases and J 5 bases; nucleotides not matched to a gene: 12.